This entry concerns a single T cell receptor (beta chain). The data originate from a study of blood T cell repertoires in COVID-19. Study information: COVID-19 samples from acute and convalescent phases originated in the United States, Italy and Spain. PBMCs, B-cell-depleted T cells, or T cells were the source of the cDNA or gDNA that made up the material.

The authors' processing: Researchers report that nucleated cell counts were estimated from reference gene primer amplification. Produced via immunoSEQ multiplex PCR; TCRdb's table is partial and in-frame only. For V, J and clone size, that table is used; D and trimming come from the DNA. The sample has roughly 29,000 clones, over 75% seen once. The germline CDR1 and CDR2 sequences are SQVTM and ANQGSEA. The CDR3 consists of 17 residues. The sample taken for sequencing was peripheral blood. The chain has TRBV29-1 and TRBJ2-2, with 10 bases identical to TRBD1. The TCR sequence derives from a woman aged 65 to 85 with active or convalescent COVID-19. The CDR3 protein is CRPVMPGQGLRPGELFF. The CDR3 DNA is TGCAGACCTGTAATGCCGGGACAGGGGCTAAGACCCGGGGAGCTGTTTTTT.